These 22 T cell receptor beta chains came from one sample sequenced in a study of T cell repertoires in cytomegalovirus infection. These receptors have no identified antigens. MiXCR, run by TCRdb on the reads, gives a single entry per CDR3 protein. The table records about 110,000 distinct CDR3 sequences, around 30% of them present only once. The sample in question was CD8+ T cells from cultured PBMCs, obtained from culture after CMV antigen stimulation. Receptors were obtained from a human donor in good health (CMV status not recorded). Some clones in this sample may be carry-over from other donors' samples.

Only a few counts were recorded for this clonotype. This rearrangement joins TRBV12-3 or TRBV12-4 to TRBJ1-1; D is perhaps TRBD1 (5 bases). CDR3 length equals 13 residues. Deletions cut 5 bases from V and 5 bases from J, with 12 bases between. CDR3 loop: CASSDRKGTEAFF. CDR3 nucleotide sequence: TGTGCCAGCAGTGACAGAAAAGGGACTGAAGCTTTCTTT.

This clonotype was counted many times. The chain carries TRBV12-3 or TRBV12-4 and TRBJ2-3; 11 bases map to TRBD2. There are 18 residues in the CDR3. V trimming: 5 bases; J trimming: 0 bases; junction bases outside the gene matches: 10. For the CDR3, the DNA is TGTGCCAGCAGTCCGACTAGCGGGGCTCTCGTTAGCACAGATACGCAGTATTTT. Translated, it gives CASSPTSGALVSTDTQYF.

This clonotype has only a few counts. The CDR3: CASSNEVSSTDTQYF. The DNA of the CDR3 is TGTGCCAGTAGTAACGAAGTTTCTAGCACAGATACGCAGTATTTT. The chain has TRBV19 and TRBJ2-3, with unresolved D. The CDR3 runs to 15 residues. The germline V and J ends were trimmed by 4 bases and 0 bases, with 11 bases remaining between them. Germline CDR1 reads LNHDA; CDR2 reads SQIVND (reference sequence).

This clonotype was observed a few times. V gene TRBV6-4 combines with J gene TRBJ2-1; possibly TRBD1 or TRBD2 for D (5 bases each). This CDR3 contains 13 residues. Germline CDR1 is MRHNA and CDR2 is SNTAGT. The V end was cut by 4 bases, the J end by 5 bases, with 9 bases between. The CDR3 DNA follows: TGTGCCAGCAGTGGGGGGAGTCACAATGAGCAGTTCTTC. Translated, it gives CASSGGSHNEQFF.

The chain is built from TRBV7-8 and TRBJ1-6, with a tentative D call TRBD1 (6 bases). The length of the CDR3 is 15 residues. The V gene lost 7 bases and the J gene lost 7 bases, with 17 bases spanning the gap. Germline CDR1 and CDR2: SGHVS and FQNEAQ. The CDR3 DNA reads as TGTGCCAGCACCGACCTCCGGGGGCTCAATTCACCCCTCCACTTT. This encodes CASTDLRGLNSPLHF.

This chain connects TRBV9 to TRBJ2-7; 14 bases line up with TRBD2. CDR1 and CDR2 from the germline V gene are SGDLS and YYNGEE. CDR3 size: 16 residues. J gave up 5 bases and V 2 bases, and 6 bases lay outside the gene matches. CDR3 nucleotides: TGTGCCAGCAGCGTCGGGACTAGCGGGGGATTGGACGAGCAGTACTTC. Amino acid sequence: CASSVGTSGGLDEQYF. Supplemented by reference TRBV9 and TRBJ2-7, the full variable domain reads DSGVTQTPKHLITATGQRVTLRCSPRSGDLSVYWYQQSLDQGLQFLIQYYNGEERAKGNILERFSAQQFPDLHSELNLSSLELGDSALYFCASSVGTSGGLDEQYFGPGTRLTVT.

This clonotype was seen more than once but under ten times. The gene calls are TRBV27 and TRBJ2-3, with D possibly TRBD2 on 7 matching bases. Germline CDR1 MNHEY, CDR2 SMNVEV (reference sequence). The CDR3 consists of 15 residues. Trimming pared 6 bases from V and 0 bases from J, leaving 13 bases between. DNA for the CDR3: TGTGCCAGCAGGGAGGGGGGGATTAGCACAGATACGCAGTATTTT. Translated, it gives CASREGGISTDTQYF.

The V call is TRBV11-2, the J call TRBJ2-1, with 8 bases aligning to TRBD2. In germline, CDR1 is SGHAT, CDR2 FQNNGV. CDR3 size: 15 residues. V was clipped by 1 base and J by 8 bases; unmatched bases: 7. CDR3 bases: TGTGCCAGCAGCTTAGCCGGGAGGGCAGGCGATGAGCAGTTCTTC. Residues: CASSLAGRAGDEQFF.

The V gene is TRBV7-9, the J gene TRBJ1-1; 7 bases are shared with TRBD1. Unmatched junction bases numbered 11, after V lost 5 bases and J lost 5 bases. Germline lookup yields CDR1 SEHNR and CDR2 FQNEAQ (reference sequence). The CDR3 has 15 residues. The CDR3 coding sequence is TGTGCCAGCAGCAAAGCACAGGGGAAGGAGACTGAAGCTTTCTTT. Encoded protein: CASSKAQGKETEAFF. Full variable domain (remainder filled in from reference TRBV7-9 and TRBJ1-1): DTGVSQNPRHKITKRGQNVTFRCDPISEHNRLYWYRQTLGQGPEFLTYFQNEAQLEKSRLLSDRFSAERPKGSFSTLEIQRTEQGDSAMYLCASSKAQGKETEAFFGQGTRLTVV.

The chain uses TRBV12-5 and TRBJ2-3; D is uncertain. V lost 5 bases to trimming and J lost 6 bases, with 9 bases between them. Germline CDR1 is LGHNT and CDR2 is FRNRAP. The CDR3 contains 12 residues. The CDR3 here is CASGPRVDTQYF. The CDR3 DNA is TGTGCTAGTGGTCCCCGGGTGGATACGCAGTATTTT.

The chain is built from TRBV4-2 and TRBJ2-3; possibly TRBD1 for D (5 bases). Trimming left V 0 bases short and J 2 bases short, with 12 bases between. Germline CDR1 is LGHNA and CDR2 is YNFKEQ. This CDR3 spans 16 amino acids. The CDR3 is CASSQEQGWVTDTQYF. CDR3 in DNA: TGTGCCAGCAGCCAAGAGCAGGGATGGGTCACAGATACGCAGTATTTT.

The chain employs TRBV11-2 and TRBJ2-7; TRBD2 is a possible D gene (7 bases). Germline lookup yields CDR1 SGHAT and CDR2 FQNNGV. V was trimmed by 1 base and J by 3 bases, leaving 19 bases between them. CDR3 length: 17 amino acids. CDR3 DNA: TGTGCCAGCAGCTTAGCTCTCATCAGGGGACTAATCTACGAGCAGTACTTC. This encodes CASSLALIRGLIYEQYF.

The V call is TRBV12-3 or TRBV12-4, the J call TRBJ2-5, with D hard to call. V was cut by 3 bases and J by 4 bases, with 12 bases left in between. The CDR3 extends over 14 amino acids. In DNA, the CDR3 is TGTGCCAGCAGTTTCATCTCGGCTTTAGAGACCCAGTACTTC. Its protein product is CASSFISALETQYF.

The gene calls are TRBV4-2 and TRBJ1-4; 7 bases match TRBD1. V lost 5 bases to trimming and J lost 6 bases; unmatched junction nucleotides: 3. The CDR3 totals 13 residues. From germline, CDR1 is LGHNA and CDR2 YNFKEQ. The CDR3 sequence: CASSGTEDEKLFF. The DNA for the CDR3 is TGTGCCAGCAGCGGGACAGAAGATGAAAAACTGTTTTTT.

CDR3 loop: CASSYSRIGLNSPLHF. The CDR3 nucleotides read TGTGCCAGCAGTTACTCGAGAATAGGGCTGAATTCACCCCTCCACTTT. The chain joins TRBV6-2 or TRBV6-3 to TRBJ1-6; no clear D gene. V was cut by 0 bases and J by 7 bases, with 13 bases left in between. This CDR3 region has 16 residues. Per the germline V gene, CDR1 is MNHEY and CDR2 is SVGEGT.

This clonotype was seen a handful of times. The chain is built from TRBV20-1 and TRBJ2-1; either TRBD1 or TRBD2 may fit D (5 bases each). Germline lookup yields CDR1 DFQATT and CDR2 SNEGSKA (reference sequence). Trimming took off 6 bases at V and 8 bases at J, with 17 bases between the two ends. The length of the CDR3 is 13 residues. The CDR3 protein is CSAVGPGGDEQFF. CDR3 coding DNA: TGCAGTGCAGTGGGACCCGGAGGAGATGAGCAGTTCTTC.

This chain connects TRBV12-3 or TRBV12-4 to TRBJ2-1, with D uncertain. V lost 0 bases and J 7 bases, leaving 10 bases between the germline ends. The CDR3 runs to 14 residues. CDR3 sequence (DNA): TGTGCCAGCAGTTTAGCGGGCGCAGGAAATGAGCAGTTCTTC. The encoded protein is CASSLAGAGNEQFF.

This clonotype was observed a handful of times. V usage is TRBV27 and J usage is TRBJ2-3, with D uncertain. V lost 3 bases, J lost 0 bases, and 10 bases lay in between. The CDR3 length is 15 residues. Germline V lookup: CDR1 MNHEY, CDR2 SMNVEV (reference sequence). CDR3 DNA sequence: TGTGCCAGCAGTTTGCGATATCCTAGCACAGATACGCAGTATTTT. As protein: CASSLRYPSTDTQYF.

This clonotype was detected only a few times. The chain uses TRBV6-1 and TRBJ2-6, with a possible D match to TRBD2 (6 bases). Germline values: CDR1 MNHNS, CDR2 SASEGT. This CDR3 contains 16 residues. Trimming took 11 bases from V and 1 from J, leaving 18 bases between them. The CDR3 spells CASRKRVASGANVLTF. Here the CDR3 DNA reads TGTGCCTCACGTAAGCGGGTAGCGTCTGGGGCCAACGTCCTGACTTTC.

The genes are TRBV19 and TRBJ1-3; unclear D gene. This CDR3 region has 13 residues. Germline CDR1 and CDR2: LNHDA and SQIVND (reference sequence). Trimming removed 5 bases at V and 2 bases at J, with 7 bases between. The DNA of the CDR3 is TGTGCCAGTAGTGGGCAAGCTGGAAACACCATATATTTT. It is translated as CASSGQAGNTIYF.

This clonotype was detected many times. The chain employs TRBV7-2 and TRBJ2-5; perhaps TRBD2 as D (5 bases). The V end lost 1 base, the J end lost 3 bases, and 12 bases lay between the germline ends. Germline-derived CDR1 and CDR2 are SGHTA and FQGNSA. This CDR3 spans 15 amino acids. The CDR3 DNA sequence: TGTGCCAGCAGCTTAGGAGCGGTTACAAAAGAGACCCAGTACTTC. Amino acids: CASSLGAVTKETQYF.

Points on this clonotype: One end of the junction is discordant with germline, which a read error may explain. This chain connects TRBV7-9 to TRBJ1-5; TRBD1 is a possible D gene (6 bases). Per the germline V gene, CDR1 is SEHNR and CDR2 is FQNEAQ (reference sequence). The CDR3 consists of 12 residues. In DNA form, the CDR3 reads TGTGCCAGGAGCTTATGGGGGCGGCCCCAGCATTTT. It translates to CARSLWGRPQHF.